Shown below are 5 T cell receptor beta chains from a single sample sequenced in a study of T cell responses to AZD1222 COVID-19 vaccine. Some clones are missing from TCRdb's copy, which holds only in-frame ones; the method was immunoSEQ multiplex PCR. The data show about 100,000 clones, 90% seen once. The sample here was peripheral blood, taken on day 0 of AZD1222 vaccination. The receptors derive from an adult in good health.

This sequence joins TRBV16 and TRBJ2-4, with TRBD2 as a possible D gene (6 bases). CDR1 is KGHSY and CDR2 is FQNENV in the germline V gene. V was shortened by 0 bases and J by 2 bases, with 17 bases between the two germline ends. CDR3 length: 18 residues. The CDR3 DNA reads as TGTGCCAGCAGCCAATCGACTCTAGCGAGTCTCTCCAAAAACATTCAGTACTTC. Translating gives CASSQSTLASLSKNIQYF.

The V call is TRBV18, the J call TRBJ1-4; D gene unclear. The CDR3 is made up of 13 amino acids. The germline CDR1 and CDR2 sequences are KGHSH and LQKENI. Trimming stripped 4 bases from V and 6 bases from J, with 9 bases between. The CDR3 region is CASSRRSDEKLFF. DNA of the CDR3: TGTGCCAGCTCACGGCGTTCAGATGAAAAACTGTTTTTT. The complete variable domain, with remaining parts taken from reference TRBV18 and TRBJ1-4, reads NAGVMQNPRHLVRRRGQEARLRCSPMKGHSHVYWYRQLPEEGLKFMVYLQKENIIDESGMPKERFSAEFPKEGPSILRIQQVVRGDSAAYFCASSRRSDEKLFFGSGTQLSVL.

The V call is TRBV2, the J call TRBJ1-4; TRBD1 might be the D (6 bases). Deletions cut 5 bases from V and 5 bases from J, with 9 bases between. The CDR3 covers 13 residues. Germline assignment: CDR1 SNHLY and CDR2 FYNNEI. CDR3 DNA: TGTGCCAGCAGTAGAACAGGGAATGAAAAACTGTTTTTT. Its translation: CASSRTGNEKLFF.

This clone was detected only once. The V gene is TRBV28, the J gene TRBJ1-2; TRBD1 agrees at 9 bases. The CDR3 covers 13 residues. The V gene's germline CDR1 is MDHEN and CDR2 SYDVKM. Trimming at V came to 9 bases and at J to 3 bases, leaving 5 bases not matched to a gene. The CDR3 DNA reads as TGTGCCAGTGGGACAGGGTTATACTATGGCTACACCTTC. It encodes CASGTGLYYGYTF.

CDR3 amino acids: CASSYTGTTEAFF. The CDR3 DNA reads as TGTGCCAGCAGTTATACGGGGACCACTGAAGCTTTCTTT. The chain joins TRBV6-5 to TRBJ1-1; the D gene is possibly TRBD1 (5 bases). Germline assignment: CDR1 MNHEY and CDR2 SVGAGI. V was clipped by 3 bases and J by 4 bases, with 9 bases between them. The CDR3 has 13 residues.